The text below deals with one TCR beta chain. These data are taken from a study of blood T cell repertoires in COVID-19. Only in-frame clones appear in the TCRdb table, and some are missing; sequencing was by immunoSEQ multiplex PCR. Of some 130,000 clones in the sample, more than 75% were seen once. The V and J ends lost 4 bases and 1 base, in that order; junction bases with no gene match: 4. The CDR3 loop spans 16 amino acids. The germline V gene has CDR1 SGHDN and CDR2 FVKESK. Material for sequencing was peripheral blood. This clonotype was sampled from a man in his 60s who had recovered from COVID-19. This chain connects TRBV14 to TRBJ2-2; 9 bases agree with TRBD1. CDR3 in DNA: TGTGCCAGCAGCCCTTGGACAGGGGAGAACACCGGGGAGCTGTTTTTT. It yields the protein CASSPWTGENTGELFF.